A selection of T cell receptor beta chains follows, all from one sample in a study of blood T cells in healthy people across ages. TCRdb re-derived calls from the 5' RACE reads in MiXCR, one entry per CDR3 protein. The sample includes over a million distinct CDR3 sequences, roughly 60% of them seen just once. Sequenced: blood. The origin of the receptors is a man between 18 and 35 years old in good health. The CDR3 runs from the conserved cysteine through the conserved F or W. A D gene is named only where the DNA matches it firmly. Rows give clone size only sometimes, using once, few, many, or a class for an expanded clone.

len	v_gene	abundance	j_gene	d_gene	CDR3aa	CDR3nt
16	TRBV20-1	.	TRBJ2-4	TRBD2	CSARPQRELAKNIQYF	TGCAGTGCTAGACCCCAGCGGGAACTAGCCAAAAACATTCAGTACTTC
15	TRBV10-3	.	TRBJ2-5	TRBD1	CAISESSRGSETQYF	TGTGCCATCAGTGAGTCGTCCAGGGGGAGCGAGACCCAGTACTTC
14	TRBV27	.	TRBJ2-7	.	CASSPGGFTYEQYF	TGTGCCAGCAGTCCTGGGGGTTTCACCTACGAGCAGTACTTC
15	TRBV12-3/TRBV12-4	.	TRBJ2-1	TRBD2	CASYLGGSSYNEQFF	TGTGCCAGCTATTTGGGAGGGAGCTCCTACAATGAGCAGTTCTTC
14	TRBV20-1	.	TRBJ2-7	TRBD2	CSARLAGERYEQYF	TGCAGTGCTAGACTAGCGGGGGAACGCTACGAGCAGTACTTC
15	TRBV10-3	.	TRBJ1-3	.	CAIQDSPITGNTIYF	TGTGCCATCCAGGACAGCCCCATAACGGGAAACACCATATATTTT
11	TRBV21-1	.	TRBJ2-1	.	CASSRPLGEFF	TGTGCCAGCAGCAGACCCCTAGGGGAGTTCTTC
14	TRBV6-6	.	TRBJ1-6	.	CASSYGQRDSPLHF	TGTGCCAGCAGTTACGGCCAGAGGGATTCACCCCTCCACTTT
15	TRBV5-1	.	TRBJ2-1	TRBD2	CASSFETSGRNEQFF	TGCGCCAGCAGCTTCGAGACTAGCGGGAGAAATGAGCAGTTCTTC
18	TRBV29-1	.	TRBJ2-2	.	CSVDGYGPSSSNTGELFF	TGCAGCGTTGATGGTTATGGGCCCTCCTCGTCGAACACCGGGGAGCTGTTTTTT
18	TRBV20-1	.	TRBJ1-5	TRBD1	CSAKVRDRGVVFDQPQHF	TGCAGTGCTAAGGTTCGGGACAGGGGTGTCGTATTCGATCAGCCCCAGCATTTT
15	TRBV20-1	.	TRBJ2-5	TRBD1	CSARESRGRGETQYF	TGCAGTGCTAGAGAATCCAGGGGGCGCGGAGAGACCCAGTACTTC
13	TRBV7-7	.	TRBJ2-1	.	CASSVLFFNEQFF	TGTGCTAGCAGCGTGCTATTTTTCAATGAGCAGTTCTTC
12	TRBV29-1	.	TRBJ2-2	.	CSGLWGTGELFF	TGCAGCGGCCTATGGGGAACCGGGGAGCTGTTTTTT
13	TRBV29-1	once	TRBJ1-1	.	CGVAGLGITEAFF	TGCGGCGTTGCGGGATTGGGAATCACTGAAGCTTTCTTT
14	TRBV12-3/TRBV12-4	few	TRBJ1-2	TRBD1	CASNPGQGGSGYTF	TGTGCCAGCAACCCTGGACAGGGGGGATCGGGCTACACCTTC
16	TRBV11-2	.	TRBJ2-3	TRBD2	CASSIWTSGGTDTQYF	TGTGCCAGCAGCATCTGGACTAGCGGGGGCACAGATACGCAGTATTTT
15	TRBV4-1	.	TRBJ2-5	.	CASSQVPREQETQYF	TGCGCCAGCAGCCAAGTACCCAGGGAACAAGAGACCCAGTACTTC
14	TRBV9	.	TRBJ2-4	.	CASSVTTGIDIQYF	TGTGCCAGCAGCGTAACAACAGGGATTGACATTCAGTACTTC
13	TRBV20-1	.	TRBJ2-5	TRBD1	CSASDRVLETQYF	TGCAGTGCCTCGGACAGGGTGTTAGAGACCCAGTACTTC